The next 2 T cell receptor beta chains were all read from a single sample in a study of blood T cell repertoires in COVID-19. The protocol was immunoSEQ multiplex PCR, while the TCRdb copy is restricted to in-frame clones and leaves out a portion. The sample holds under 300,000 clones, approximately 90% seen once. Sequencing input: PBMCs or T cells enriched from blood (not recorded which). The source of these receptors is a woman between 45 and 65 years old who had recovered from COVID-19.

The V gene is TRBV7-6, the J gene TRBJ2-3; TRBD2 matches 8 bases. The length of the CDR3 is 16 residues. Per the germline V gene, CDR1 is SGHVS and CDR2 is FNYEAQ. V dropped 3 bases and J dropped 0; count of bases not matched to a gene: 5. The CDR3 coding sequence is TGTGCCAGCAGCTTCGAAGCTAGCGGGAGCACAGATACGCAGTATTTT. Protein product: CASSFEASGSTDTQYF. Full variable domain (remainder filled in from reference TRBV7-6 and TRBJ2-3): GAGVSQSPRYKVTKRGQDVALRCDPISGHVSLYWYRQALGQGPEFLTYFNYEAQQDKSGLPNDRFSAERPEGSISTLTIQRTEQRDSAMYRCASSFEASGSTDTQYFGPGTRLTVL.

The chain uses TRBV7-9 and TRBJ2-5, with 11 bases fitting TRBD2. The germline CDR1 and CDR2 sequences are SEHNR and FQNEAQ (reference sequence). This CDR3 has 18 amino acids. Losses at the gene ends were 7 bases for V and 1 base for J; bases not matched to a gene: 14. CDR3 loop: CASTVGLAASIFQETQYF. CDR3 nucleotides: TGTGCCAGCACCGTGGGACTAGCGGCATCTATTTTCCAAGAGACCCAGTACTTC.